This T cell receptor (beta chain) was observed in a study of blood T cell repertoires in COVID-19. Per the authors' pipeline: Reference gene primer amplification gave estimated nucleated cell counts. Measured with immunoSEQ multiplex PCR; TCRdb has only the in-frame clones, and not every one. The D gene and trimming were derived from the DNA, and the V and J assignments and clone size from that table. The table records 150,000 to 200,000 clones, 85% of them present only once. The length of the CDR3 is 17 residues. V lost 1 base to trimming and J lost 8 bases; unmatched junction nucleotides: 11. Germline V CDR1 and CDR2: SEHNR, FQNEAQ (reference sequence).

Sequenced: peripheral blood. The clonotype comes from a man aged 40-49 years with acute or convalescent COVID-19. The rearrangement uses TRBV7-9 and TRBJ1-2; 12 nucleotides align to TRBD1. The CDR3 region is CASSLDGKAGQGAGYTF. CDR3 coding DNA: TGTGCCAGCAGCTTAGACGGGAAAGCGGGACAGGGGGCAGGCTACACCTTC.